The 10 T cell receptor beta chains given below trace back to one sample, sequenced in a study of cytomegalovirus exposure and HLA in healthy donors. It was with 60 Vbeta and 13 Jbeta primers that the PCR ran. Profiling relied on immunoSEQ multiplex PCR, and the TCRdb table lists in-frame clones only, not all of them. Among around 140,000 clones listed, roughly 79% were seen once. Sequencing was carried out using PBMCs. The receptor source for this set is a woman aged 40 to 55 in good health and CMV-seronegative.

The rearrangement links TRBV19 to TRBJ1-2, with no clear D. CDR1 is LNHDA and CDR2 is SQIVND in the germline V gene (reference sequence). The ends were cut back, 8 bases at V and 4 bases at J, with 26 bases in the middle. The CDR3 covers 17 residues. CDR3 sequence (DNA): TGTGCCAGTCGCGGAGAGAGCCCTACTTTAATCCTCTATGGCTACACCTTC. It encodes CASRGESPTLILYGYTF.

The chain uses TRBV27 and TRBJ1-6; D may be TRBD1 (6 bases). CDR1 and CDR2 from the germline V gene are MNHEY and SMNVEV (reference sequence). The CDR3 length is 17 residues. Trimming shortened V by 5 bases and J by 0 bases, and 14 bases separated the two germline ends. The CDR3 loop is CASSPARQVSYNSPLHF. The CDR3 DNA reads TGTGCCAGCAGTCCAGCCCGACAGGTCTCCTATAATTCACCCCTCCACTTT.

The rearrangement uses TRBV6-1 and TRBJ2-3; maybe TRBD1 (6 bases). Germline-derived CDR1 and CDR2 are MNHNS and SASEGT. The CDR3 is 12 residues long. Trimming stripped 6 bases from V and 9 bases from J, with 13 bases between. The CDR3 DNA reads as TGTGCCAGCAGGGGGTTAAGGGGGACGCAGTATTTT. Protein product: CASRGLRGTQYF.

The chain employs TRBV4-1 and TRBJ1-1; no clear D. This CDR3 region has 13 residues. Germline loops: CDR1 MGHRA, CDR2 YSYEKL. Between the trimmed V and J ends, which lost 1 base and 4 bases, there was a span of 7 bases. The CDR3 DNA sequence: TGCGCCAGCAGCCAAGGTGTTCGCACTGAAGCTTTCTTT. Amino acids: CASSQGVRTEAFF.

The rearrangement uses TRBV10-1 and TRBJ1-5; tentatively, D is TRBD1 (6 bases). Deletions cut 6 bases from V and 3 bases from J, with 18 bases between. The germline gives CDR1 WNHNN, CDR2 SYGVQD (reference sequence). The CDR3 covers 16 residues. CDR3: CASSARGGTDNQPQHF. The DNA of the CDR3 is TGCGCCAGCAGCGCCAGGGGTGGTACGGACAATCAGCCCCAGCATTTT.

The CDR3 coding sequence is TGTGCCAGCAGTGAGTTCAGGGGAACAGATACGCAGTATTTT. Translating it yields CASSEFRGTDTQYF. V usage is TRBV2 and J usage is TRBJ2-3; perhaps TRBD1 as D (6 bases). The germline V and J ends were trimmed by 3 bases and 3 bases, with 10 bases remaining between them. The CDR3 runs to 14 residues. Germline V gene data show CDR1 as SNHLY and CDR2 as FYNNEI.

The J gene is TRBJ2-7, the V gene TRBV6-4; tentatively, D is TRBD2 (6 bases). This CDR3 comprises 17 residues. CDR1 MRHNA and CDR2 SNTAGT come from the germline V gene. The V end was cut by 6 bases, the J end by 2 bases, with 23 bases between. The CDR3 is CASRKTREGQGTYEQYF. Here the CDR3 DNA reads TGTGCCAGCAGAAAGACTAGGGAAGGACAAGGAACCTACGAGCAGTACTTC.

The genes are TRBV19 and TRBJ2-6; TRBD2 agrees at 8 bases. CDR3 length: 17 residues. J was trimmed by 3 bases and V by 10 bases; bases with no gene match: 14. The germline V gene has CDR1 LNHDA and CDR2 SQIVND (reference sequence). In DNA, the CDR3 is TGTGCCATCTCCCCATGGCTAGCGGGTTTTGGGGCCAACGTCCTGACTTTC. It specifies CAISPWLAGFGANVLTF.

This clone occurred once. The chain carries TRBV6-5 and TRBJ2-1; TRBD1 is a possible D gene (6 bases). This CDR3 contains 13 residues. Germline CDR1 is MNHEY and CDR2 is SVGAGI. The V and J ends lost 4 bases and 13 bases respectively, with 17 bases between them. DNA of the CDR3: TGTGCCAGCAGTTCGGACAACAGGGCAACACAGTTCTTC. It codes for CASSSDNRATQFF.

The chain carries TRBV5-1 and TRBJ2-7; D is perhaps TRBD2 (6 bases). Germline assignment: CDR1 SGHRS and CDR2 YFSETQ. This CDR3 is built from 11 residues. V shed 5 bases and J shed 3 bases, with 6 bases lying between them. The CDR3 coding sequence is TGCGCCAGCAGGCGGGACTACGAGCAGTACTTC. Amino acids: CASRRDYEQYF. Variable domain in full (rest from reference TRBV5-1 and TRBJ2-7): KAGVTQTPRYLIKTRGQQVTLSCSPISGHRSVSWYQQTPGQGLQFLFEYFSETQRNKGNFPGRFSGRQFSNSRSEMNVSTLELGDSALYLCASRRDYEQYFGPGTRLTVT.